Listed here are 2 T cell receptor beta chains from one sample, sequenced in a study of Ad26.COV2.S vaccination and SARS-CoV-2 variants. Sequencing used immunoSEQ multiplex PCR; TCRdb keeps in-frame clones, though not all of them. The sample consists of hundreds of thousands of clones, approximately 86% of them appearing once. Treatment described: around 19 received Ad26.COV2.S at low or high dose, single or two shots; five or six received placebo; per-sample allocation not given. The samples date from day 63 after the first vaccine or placebo injection. This sample comprised peripheral blood, obtained in a trial of Ad26.COV2.S vaccine versus placebo. These receptors were obtained from a person between 18 and 65 years old who received the Ad26.COV2.S COVID-19 vaccine or a placebo.

On this clone: The same CDR3 also results from other DNA sequences found in this sample. V and J are TRBV5-1 and TRBJ2-5; a weak D match, TRBD1 (5 bases). This CDR3 contains 15 residues. V lost 0 bases and J lost 5, with 14 bases in between. The V gene's germline CDR1 is SGHRS and CDR2 YFSETQ. This CDR3 reads CASSLVGQGRETQYF. Here the CDR3 DNA reads TGCGCCAGCAGCTTGGTTGGCCAGGGCCGTGAGACCCAGTACTTC.

The chain links TRBV19 to TRBJ2-7, with TRBD2 as a possible D gene (6 bases). The V gene's germline CDR1 is LNHDA and CDR2 SQIVND (reference sequence). Trimming shortened V by 5 bases and J by 6 bases, and 20 bases separated the two germline ends. The CDR3 sequence is 15 residues long. This CDR3 reads CASSPLSGLAAEQYF. The CDR3 nucleotides are TGTGCCAGTAGTCCCCTAAGCGGATTAGCGGCCGAGCAGTACTTC.